The 10 T cell receptor beta chains given below trace back to one sample, sequenced in a study of metastatic and nonmetastatic thyroid tumors. No patient had received any treatment before thyroid surgery. TCRdb re-analyzed the PCR reads through MiXCR. This table holds about 43,000 clones, around 2.9% found once. The sample comprised blood. These receptors originate from a female donor with papillary thyroid cancer or a benign thyroid nodule (not recorded which). Some clones in this sample may be carry-over from other donors' samples.

The V call is TRBV19, the J call TRBJ2-2; D is ambiguous. This CDR3 is built from 14 residues. Between the trimmed V and J ends, which lost 3 bases and 5 bases, there was a span of 10 bases. Per germline, CDR1 LNHDA and CDR2 SQIVND (reference sequence). The CDR3 DNA is TGTGCCAGTAGTATGGGAAGGACGACCGGGGAGCTGTTTTTT. Its translation: CASSMGRTTGELFF.

This clone came up a few times. V is TRBV20-1 and J is TRBJ1-5; TRBD1 matches 7 bases. Trimming took 4 bases from V and 2 from J; bases not matched to a gene: 8. This CDR3 has 15 residues. Germline V lookup: CDR1 DFQATT, CDR2 SNEGSKA (reference sequence). CDR3: CSATDRAGGNQPQHF. The CDR3 region has the DNA TGCAGTGCTACTGACAGGGCGGGGGGCAATCAGCCCCAGCATTTT.

The chain uses TRBV5-1 and TRBJ2-1; a weak D match, TRBD1 (5 bases). CDR3 size: 15 residues. Deletions cut 0 bases from V and 7 bases from J, with 14 bases between. Germline lookup yields CDR1 SGHRS and CDR2 YFSETQ. The chain's CDR3 is CASSLDRQGGNEQFF. CDR3 coding DNA: TGCGCCAGCAGCTTGGACCGGCAGGGCGGAAATGAGCAGTTCTTC. Full variable domain (rest looked up from reference TRBV5-1 and TRBJ2-1): KAGVTQTPRYLIKTRGQQVTLSCSPISGHRSVSWYQQTPGQGLQFLFEYFSETQRNKGNFPGRFSGRQFSNSRSEMNVSTLELGDSALYLCASSLDRQGGNEQFFGPGTRLTVL.

Note on this clone: The sample holds other DNA sequences that translate to the same CDR3. The DNA for the CDR3 is TGTGCCAGCAGTGACTCGACCAGCAATGAGCAGTTCTTC. Amino acids: CASSDSTSNEQFF. The V gene is TRBV6-4, the J gene TRBJ2-1; unclear D gene. The CDR3 contains 13 residues. V was shortened by 0 bases and J by 6 bases, with 6 bases between the two germline ends. Germline V gene lookup returns CDR1 MRHNA and CDR2 SNTAGT.

This clone was picked up many times. A much larger clonotype is one base distant, so this may be a read error. Other nucleotide sequences from this sample produce the same CDR3. The chain recombines TRBV5-4 with TRBJ1-1, with no clear D. V was clipped by 2 bases and J by 5 bases, with 13 bases between them. Germline assignment: CDR1 SGHNT and CDR2 YYREEE (reference sequence). CDR3 length equals 14 residues. CDR3 DNA sequence: TGTGCCAGCAGCTTTGTGGGGTTCGATACTGAAGCTTTCTTT. Residues: CASSFVGFDTEAFF.

This clone was recorded at least ten times. This chain uses TRBV20-1 with TRBJ2-1; 8 bases are a match to TRBD1. Germline V gene data show CDR1 as DFQATT and CDR2 as SNEGSKA (reference sequence). V trimming: 6 bases; J trimming: 9 bases; junction bases outside the gene matches: 16. The CDR3 runs 15 residues. The CDR3 region has the DNA TGCAGTGCAACCGCCGGGCAGGGGGCGCAGAGTGAGCAGTTCTTC. It yields the protein CSATAGQGAQSEQFF.

This clone has a count of ten or more. This could be a read error, since a much larger clone is one nucleotide away. This chain joins TRBV30 and TRBJ2-5; no clear D gene. The germline CDR1 and CDR2 sequences are GTSNPN and SVGIG (reference sequence). The CDR3 has 13 amino acids. The CDR3 DNA reads as TGTGCCTGGAGTGTACTTATTCAAGAGACCCGGTACTTC. Translation: CAWSVLIQETRYF.

The sample holds a few counts of this clone. The chain employs TRBV14 and TRBJ2-7; no firm D call. CDR1 and CDR2 from the germline V gene are SGHDN and FVKESK. The CDR3 is 13 amino acids. V was clipped by 0 bases and J by 1 base, with 4 bases between them. The CDR3 DNA reads TGTGCCAGCAGCCAAGACAGATCCTACGAGCAGTACTTC. This translates into CASSQDRSYEQYF.

This clone was seen a few times. The V gene is TRBV28, the J gene TRBJ2-7; 11 positions match TRBD2. Trimming at V came to 5 bases and at J to 3 bases, leaving 6 bases not matched to a gene. Germline CDR1 reads MDHEN; CDR2 reads SYDVKM. The CDR3 contains 15 residues. The CDR3 spells CASSSPGLAVYEQYF. CDR3 bases: TGTGCCAGCAGTAGTCCGGGACTAGCGGTCTACGAGCAGTACTTC.

Many counts were recorded for this clone. This sequence joins TRBV19 and TRBJ2-7, with 14 bases that match TRBD2. The V gene end was trimmed by 10 bases and the J gene end by 5 bases; junction bases not matched to a gene: 7. CDR1 and CDR2 (germline): LNHDA, SQIVND (reference sequence). The CDR3 is 14 residues long. CDR3 nucleotides: TGTGCCACGACGGGACTAGCGGGAGTGGACGAGCAGTACTTC. This gives the protein CATTGLAGVDEQYF.